A selection of T cell receptor beta chains follows, all from one sample in a study of T cell changes during pregnancy in multiple sclerosis. Profiling relied on immunoSEQ multiplex PCR, and the TCRdb table lists in-frame clones only, not all of them. The table lists 58,000 or so clones, 90% of them singletons. The specimen comprised peripheral blood, sampled in the first trimester of pregnancy. The receptors come from a female donor in good health, enrolled as a control in a pregnancy study. Both conserved end residues are part of each CDR3. Each record gives: clone size, D gene, V gene, CDR3 length, J gene, CDR3 DNA, CDR3 protein. A D gene is named only where the DNA matches it firmly. Clone sizes are given selectively: once, few, many, or a class where the clone is expanded.

.	TRBD1	TRBV6-1	14	TRBJ1-2	TGTGCCAGCAGGGCAGGGGGCGCCGGCTATGGCTACACCTTC	CASRAGGAGYGYTF
.	TRBD1	TRBV7-9	16	TRBJ1-2	TGTGCCTCCTCAAATCGACAGGGGGCCCTCAACTATGGCTACACCTTC	CASSNRQGALNYGYTF
.	TRBD1	TRBV27	15	TRBJ2-7	TGTGCCAGCAGTTTATATGGACAGGGGATCTACGAGCAGTACTTC	CASSLYGQGIYEQYF
.	.	TRBV28	13	TRBJ2-5	TGTGCCAGCAGTTTAATCGGGACTGAGACCCAGTACTTC	CASSLIGTETQYF
.	.	TRBV6-5	15	TRBJ2-3	TGTGCCAGCAGTTATAATGACAAAAGCACAGATACGCAGTATTTT	CASSYNDKSTDTQYF
.	.	TRBV5-8	13	TRBJ2-3	TGTGCCAGCTGTCTGCTTGGGTCGGGAGAGCAGTATTTT	CASCLLGSGEQYF
.	.	TRBV4-2	14	TRBJ2-7	TGTGCCAGCAGCCAAATCCCCGCCAGCTACGAGCAGTACTTC	CASSQIPASYEQYF
.	TRBD1	TRBV5-6	17	TRBJ2-1	TGTGCCAGCAGCTACTATAGGACAGGGTCACCCATGGGGGGGCAGTTCTTC	CASSYYRTGSPMGGQFF
.	TRBD1	TRBV5-1	15	TRBJ2-5	TGCGCCAGCAGCCCTGGGACAGGGTCCCAAGAGACCCAGTACTTC	CASSPGTGSQETQYF
.	.	TRBV14	13	TRBJ1-2	TGTGCCAGCAGCAAACGACAGGCGGATGGCTACACCTTC	CASSKRQADGYTF
.	TRBD1	TRBV2	14	TRBJ2-7	TGTGCCAGTCGAGGGGGACAGAGCTCCTACGAGCAGTACTTC	CASRGGQSSYEQYF
.	.	TRBV4-1	16	TRBJ2-1	TGCGCCAGCAGCCAAGAGGACGCGGGACCCTACAATGAGCAGTTCTTC	CASSQEDAGPYNEQFF
.	TRBD2	TRBV19	14	TRBJ2-3	TGTGCCAGTAGTATGGAGCGGGGCCTAGATACGCAGTATTTT	CASSMERGLDTQYF
once	TRBD1	TRBV19	19	TRBJ1-2	TGTGCCAGTAATTTGGGGACAGTTCACAGGGCGAATGCTAACTATGGCTACACCTTC	CASNLGTVHRANANYGYTF
.	TRBD2	TRBV4-2	14	TRBJ2-7	TGTGCCAGCAGCCCGACTAGCGTTAACCACGAGCAGTACTTC	CASSPTSVNHEQYF
few	.	TRBV6-4	13	TRBJ2-2	TGTGCCAGCAGTGAAGGAGGGGCCGGGGAGCTGTTTTTT	CASSEGGAGELFF
.	TRBD2	TRBV28	15	TRBJ2-7	TGTGCCAGCAGTCCACTTCTAGCGGGAGGGGGAGAGCAGTACTTC	CASSPLLAGGGEQYF
once	.	TRBV7-8	16	TRBJ1-5	TGTGCCAGCAGCTTAAGGGCGGGGGCAAGGGATCAGCCCCAGCATTTT	CASSLRAGARDQPQHF